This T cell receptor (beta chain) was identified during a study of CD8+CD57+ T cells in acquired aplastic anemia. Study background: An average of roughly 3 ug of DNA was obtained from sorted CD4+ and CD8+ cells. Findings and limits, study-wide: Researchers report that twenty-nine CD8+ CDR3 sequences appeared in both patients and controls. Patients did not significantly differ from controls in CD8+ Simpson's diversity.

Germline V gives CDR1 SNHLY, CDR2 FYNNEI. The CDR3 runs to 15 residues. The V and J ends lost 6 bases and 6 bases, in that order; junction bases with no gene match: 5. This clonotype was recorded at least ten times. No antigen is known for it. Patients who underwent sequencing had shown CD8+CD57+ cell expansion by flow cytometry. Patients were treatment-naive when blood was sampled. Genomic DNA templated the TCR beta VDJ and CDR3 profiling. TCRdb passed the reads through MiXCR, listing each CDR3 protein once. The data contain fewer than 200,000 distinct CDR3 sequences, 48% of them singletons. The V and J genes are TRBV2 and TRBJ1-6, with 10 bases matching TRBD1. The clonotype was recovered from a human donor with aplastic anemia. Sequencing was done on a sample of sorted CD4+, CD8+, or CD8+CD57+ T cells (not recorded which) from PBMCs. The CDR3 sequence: CASSGQGVINSPLHF. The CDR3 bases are TGTGCCAGCAGCGGACAGGGGGTTATTAATTCACCCCTCCACTTT. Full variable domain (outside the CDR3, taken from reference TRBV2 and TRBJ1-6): EPEVTQTPSHQVTQMGQEVILRCVPISNHLYFYWYRQILGQKVEFLVSFYNNEISEKSEIFDDQFSVERPDGSNFTLKIRSTKLEDSAMYFCASSGQGVINSPLHFGNGTRLTVT.